This T cell receptor (beta chain) came from a study of cytomegalovirus exposure and HLA in healthy donors. Among the 120 subjects of the validation cohort, separate from the roughly 700-subject first cohort, were the donors. Broader study findings: Testing in vitro showed three CMV-associated chains specific for CMV antigens. Subsequent analysis revealed that first-cohort TCR clusters tended to co-occur in the 120 or so validation repertoires. The study labeled 150 to 200 TCR beta chains cytomegalovirus-associated.

In germline, CDR1 is MNHEY, CDR2 SMNVEV (reference sequence). The CDR3 has 14 amino acids. The ends lost 5 bases at V and 2 bases at J; junction bases unmatched: 1. With regard to this clone: The antigen is undetermined.

The table came from immunoSEQ multiplex PCR; TCRdb's copy has only in-frame clones and leaves some out. This sample has tens of thousands of clones, with just over 90% found just once. The V call is TRBV27, the J call TRBJ2-1; 9 nucleotides align to TRBD2. Sequencing was carried out using PBMCs. The TCR sequence derives from a man younger than 40 in good health and CMV-seronegative. The CDR3 nucleotides read TGTGCCAGCAGTCGGACTAGCGCCTACAATGAGCAGTTCTTC. It is translated as CASSRTSAYNEQFF.